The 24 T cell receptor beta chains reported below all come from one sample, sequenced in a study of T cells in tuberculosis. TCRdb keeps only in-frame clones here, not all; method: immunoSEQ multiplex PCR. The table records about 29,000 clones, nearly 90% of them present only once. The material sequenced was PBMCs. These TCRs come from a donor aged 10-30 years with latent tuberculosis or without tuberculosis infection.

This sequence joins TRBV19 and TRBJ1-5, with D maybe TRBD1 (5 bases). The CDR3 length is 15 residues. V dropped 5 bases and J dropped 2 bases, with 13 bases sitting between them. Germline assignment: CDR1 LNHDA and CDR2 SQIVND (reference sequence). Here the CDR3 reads CASSSQGGGNQPQHF. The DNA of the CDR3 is TGTGCCAGTAGTTCCCAGGGTGGGGGCAATCAGCCCCAGCATTTT.

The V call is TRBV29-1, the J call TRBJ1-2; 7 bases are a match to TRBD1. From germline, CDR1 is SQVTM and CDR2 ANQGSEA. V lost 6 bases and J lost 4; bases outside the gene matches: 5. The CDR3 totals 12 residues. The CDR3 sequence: CSVSGQSYGYTF. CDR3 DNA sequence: TGCAGCGTGTCGGGACAGTCCTATGGCTACACCTTC.

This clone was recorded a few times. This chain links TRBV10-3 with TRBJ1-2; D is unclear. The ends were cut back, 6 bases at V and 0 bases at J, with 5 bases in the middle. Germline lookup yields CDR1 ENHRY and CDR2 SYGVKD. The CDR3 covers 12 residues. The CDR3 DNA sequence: TGTGCCATCAGCCTCTCTAACTATGGCTACACCTTC. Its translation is CAISLSNYGYTF.

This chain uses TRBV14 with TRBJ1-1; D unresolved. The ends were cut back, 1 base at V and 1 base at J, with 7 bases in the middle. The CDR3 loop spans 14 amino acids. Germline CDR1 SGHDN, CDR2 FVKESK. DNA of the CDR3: TGTGCCAGCAGCCAAGGCACTACGAACACTGAAGCTTTCTTT. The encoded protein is CASSQGTTNTEAFF.

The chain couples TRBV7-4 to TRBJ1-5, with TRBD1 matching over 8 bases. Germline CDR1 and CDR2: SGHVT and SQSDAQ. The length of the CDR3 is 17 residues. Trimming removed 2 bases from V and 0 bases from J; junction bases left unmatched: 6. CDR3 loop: CASSLSGGLCSNQPQHF. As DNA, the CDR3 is TGTGCCAGCAGCTTATCAGGGGGCTTATGTAGCAATCAGCCCCAGCATTTT.

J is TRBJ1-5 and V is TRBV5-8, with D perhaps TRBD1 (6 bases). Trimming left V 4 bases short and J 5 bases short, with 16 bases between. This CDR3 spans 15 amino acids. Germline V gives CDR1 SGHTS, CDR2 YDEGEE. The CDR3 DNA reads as TGTGCCAGCAGCCTGGGGCAGGGGAGCCATCAGCCCCAGCATTTT. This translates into CASSLGQGSHQPQHF.

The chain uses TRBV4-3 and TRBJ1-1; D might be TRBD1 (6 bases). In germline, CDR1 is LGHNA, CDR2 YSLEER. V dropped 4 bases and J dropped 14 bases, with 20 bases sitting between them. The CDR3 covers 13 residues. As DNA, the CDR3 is TGCGCCAGCAGCCGGGCGACAGGCCTCGAAACCTTCTTT. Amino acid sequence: CASSRATGLETFF.

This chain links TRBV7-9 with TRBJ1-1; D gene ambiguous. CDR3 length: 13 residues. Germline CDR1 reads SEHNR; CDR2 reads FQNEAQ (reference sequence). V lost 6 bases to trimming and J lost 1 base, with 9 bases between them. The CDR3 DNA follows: TGTGCCAGCAGTGACGGAGAGAACACTGAAGCTTTCTTT. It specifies CASSDGENTEAFF. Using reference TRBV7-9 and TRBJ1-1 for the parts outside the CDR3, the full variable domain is DTGVSQNPRHKITKRGQNVTFRCDPISEHNRLYWYRQTLGQGPEFLTYFQNEAQLEKSRLLSDRFSAERPKGSFSTLEIQRTEQGDSAMYLCASSDGENTEAFFGQGTRLTVV.

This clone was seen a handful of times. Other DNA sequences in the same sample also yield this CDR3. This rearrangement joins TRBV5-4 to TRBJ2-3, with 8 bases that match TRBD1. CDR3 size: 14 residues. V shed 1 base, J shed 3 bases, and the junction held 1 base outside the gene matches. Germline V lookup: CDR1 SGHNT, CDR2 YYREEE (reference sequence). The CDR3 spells CASSLQGATDTQYF. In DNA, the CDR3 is TGTGCCAGCAGCTTGCAGGGGGCGACAGATACGCAGTATTTT.

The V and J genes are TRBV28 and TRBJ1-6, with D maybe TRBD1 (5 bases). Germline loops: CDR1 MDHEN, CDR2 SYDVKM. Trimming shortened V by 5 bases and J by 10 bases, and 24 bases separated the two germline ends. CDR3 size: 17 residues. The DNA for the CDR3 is TGTGCCAGCAGTGAGTTTTTTGGCGGGGGTTTATGGTCACCCCTCCACTTT. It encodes CASSEFFGGGLWSPLHF.

The CDR3 spells CASSSGTGKNTEAFF. Written as DNA, the CDR3 is TGTGCCAGCAGCTCCGGGACAGGGAAGAACACTGAAGCTTTCTTT. The chain couples TRBV11-3 to TRBJ1-1; the match to TRBD1 covers 9 bases. There are 15 residues in the CDR3. CDR1 and CDR2 (germline): SGHNT, YENEEA. V shed 4 bases, J shed 1 base, and the junction held 4 bases outside the gene matches.

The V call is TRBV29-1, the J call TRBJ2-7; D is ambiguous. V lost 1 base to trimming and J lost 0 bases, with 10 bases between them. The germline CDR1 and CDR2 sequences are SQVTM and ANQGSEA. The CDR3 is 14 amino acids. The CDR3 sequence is CSVEAGFSSYEQYF. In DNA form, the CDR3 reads TGCAGCGTTGAAGCGGGTTTCAGCTCCTACGAGCAGTACTTC.

The CDR3 nucleotides read TGTGCCAGTAGTCTCACTAGCGGGGGGCCGAATGAGCAGTTCTTC. Protein product: CASSLTSGGPNEQFF. The rearrangement uses TRBV19 and TRBJ2-1; TRBD2 aligns across 12 bases. CDR1 and CDR2 (germline): LNHDA, SQIVND (reference sequence). V trimming: 5 bases; J trimming: 7 bases; junction bases outside the gene matches: 6. The length of the CDR3 is 15 residues.

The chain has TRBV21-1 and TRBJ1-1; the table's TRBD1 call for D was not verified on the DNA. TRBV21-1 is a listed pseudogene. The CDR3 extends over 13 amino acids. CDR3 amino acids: CASSKIQNTEAFF. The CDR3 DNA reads TGTGCCAGCAGCAAGATACAGAACACTGAAGCTTTCTTT.

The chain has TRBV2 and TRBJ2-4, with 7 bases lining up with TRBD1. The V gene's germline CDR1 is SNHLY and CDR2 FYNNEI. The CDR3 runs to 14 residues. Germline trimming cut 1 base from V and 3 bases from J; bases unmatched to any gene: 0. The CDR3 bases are TGTGCCAGCAGTGAAGGACAGGGCAAAAACATTCAGTACTTC. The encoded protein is CASSEGQGKNIQYF.

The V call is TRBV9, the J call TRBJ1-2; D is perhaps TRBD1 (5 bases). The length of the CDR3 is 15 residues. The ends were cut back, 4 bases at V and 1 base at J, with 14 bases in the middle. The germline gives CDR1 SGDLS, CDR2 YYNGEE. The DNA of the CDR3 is TGTGCCAGCAGCACCCCTGGGCAGGGTAACTATGGCTACACCTTC. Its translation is CASSTPGQGNYGYTF.

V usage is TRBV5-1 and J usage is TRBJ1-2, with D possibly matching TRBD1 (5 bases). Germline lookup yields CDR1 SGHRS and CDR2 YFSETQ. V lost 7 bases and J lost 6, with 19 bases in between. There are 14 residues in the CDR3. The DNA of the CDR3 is TGCGCCAGCCGGGGGGAGGGTAGCCTCGATGGCTACACCTTC. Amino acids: CASRGEGSLDGYTF.

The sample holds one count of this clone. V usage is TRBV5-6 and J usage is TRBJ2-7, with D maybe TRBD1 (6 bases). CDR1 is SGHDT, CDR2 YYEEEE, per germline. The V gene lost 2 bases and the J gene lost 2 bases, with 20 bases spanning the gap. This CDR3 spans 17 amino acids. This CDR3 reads CASSFLEGDRTTYEQYF. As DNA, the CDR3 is TGTGCCAGCAGCTTCCTCGAGGGGGACCGAACTACCTACGAGCAGTACTTC. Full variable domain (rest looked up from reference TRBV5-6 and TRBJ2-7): DAGVTQSPTHLIKTRGQQVTLRCSPKSGHDTVSWYQQALGQGPQFIFQYYEEEERQRGNFPDRFSGHQFPNYSSELNVNALLLGDSALYLCASSFLEGDRTTYEQYFGPGTRLTVT.

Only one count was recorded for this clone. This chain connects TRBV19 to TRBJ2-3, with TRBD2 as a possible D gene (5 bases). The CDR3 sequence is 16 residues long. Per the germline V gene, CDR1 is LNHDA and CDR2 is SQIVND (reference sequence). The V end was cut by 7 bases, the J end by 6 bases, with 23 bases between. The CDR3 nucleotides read TGTGCCAGTACCCAGACCCCAGGAGGACGCTTGGATACGCAGTATTTT. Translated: CASTQTPGGRLDTQYF.

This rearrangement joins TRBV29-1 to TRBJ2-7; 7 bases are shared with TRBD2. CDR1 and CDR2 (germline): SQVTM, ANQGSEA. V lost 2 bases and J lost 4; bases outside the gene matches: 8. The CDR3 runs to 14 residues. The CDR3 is CSVEMGGVRYEQYF. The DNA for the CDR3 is TGCAGCGTTGAAATGGGGGGGGTAAGATACGAGCAGTACTTC.

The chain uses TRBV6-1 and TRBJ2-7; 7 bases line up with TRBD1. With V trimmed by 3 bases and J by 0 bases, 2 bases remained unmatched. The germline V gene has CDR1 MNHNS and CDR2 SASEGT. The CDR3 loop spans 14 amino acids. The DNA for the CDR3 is TGTGCCAGCAGTGATCAGGGGGTCTCCTACGAGCAGTACTTC. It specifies CASSDQGVSYEQYF.

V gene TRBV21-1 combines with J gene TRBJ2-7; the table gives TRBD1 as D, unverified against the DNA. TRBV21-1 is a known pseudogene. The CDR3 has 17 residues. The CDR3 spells CASSKEPLSDRDYEQYF. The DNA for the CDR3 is TGTGCCAGCAGCAAAGAGCCCTTATCCGACAGGGACTACGAGCAGTACTTC.

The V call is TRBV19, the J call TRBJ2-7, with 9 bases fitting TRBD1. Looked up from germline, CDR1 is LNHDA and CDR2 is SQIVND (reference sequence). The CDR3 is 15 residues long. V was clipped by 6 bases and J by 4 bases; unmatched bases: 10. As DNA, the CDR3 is TGTGCCAGTAGCCCGGACAGGGGACCACATTACGAGCAGTACTTC. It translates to CASSPDRGPHYEQYF.

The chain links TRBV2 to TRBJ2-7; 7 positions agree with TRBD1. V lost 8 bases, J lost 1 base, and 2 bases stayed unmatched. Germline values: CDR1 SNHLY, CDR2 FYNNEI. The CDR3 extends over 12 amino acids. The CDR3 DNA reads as TGTGCCAGCGGGGACAGATCCTACGAGCAGTACTTC. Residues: CASGDRSYEQYF.